This T cell receptor beta chain was identified during a study of shared clonotypes between healthy human individuals. This table comes from immunoSEQ multiplex PCR, and its TCRdb copy is limited to in-frame clones, with some not included. The sample includes 2 million to 2.5 million clones, roughly 90% of them seen just once. This CDR3 is 16 amino acids long. Germline V gene data show CDR1 as LNHDA and CDR2 as SQIVND (reference sequence). The V and J ends lost 3 bases and 4 bases respectively, with 16 bases between them. Study donors comprised healthy, HIV-negative adults devoid of recent acute infection or vaccination. Concerning this clone itself: What it binds is unknown.

Study results and caveats: A handful of donors shared 5% to 5.5% of their naive CD4 clonotypes. Blood was the sole source, and tissue repertoires probably differ.

The chain has TRBV19 and TRBJ2-1; D ambiguous. The source material was naive CD4+ T cells from PBMCs. The subset: CD45RA+ positively selected. This clonotype was obtained from a man between 18 and 35 years old in good health. Some clones in this sample may be carry-over from other donors' samples. This CDR3 is CASSIPRTTNYNEQFF. As DNA, the CDR3 is TGTGCCAGTAGTATTCCTAGGACCACAAATTACAATGAGCAGTTCTTC.